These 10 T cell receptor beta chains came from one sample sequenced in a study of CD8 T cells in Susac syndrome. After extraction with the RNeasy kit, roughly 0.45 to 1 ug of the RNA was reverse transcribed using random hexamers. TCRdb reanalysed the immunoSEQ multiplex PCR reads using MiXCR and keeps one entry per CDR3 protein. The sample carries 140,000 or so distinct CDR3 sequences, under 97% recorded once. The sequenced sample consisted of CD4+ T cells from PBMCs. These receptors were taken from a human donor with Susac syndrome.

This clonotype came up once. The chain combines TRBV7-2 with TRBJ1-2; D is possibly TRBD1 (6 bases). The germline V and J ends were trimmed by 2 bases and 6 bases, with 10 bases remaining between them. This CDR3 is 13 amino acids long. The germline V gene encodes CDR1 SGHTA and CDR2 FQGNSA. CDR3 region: CASSLNRVDGYTF. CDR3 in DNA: TGTGCCAGCAGCTTAAACAGGGTTGATGGCTACACCTTC.

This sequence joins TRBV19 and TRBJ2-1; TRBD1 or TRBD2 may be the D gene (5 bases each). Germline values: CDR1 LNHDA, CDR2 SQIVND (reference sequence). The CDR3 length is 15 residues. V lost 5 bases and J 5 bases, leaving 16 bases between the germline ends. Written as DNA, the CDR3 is TGTGCCAGTAGTCCTTACCCCGGGACCCACAATGAGCAGTTCTTC. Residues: CASSPYPGTHNEQFF.

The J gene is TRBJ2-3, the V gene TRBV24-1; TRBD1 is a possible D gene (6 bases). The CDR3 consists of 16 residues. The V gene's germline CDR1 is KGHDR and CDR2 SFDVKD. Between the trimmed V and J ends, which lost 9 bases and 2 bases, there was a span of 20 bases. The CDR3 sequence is CATDIDRSILTDTQYF. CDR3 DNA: TGTGCCACCGATATCGACAGGTCAATTCTCACAGATACGCAGTATTTT.

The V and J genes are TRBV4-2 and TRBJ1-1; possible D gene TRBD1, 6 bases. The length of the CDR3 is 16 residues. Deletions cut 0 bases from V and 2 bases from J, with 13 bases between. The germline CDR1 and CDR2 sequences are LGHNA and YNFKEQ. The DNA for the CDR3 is TGTGCCAGCAGCCAAGATCTGTTAGGGGGTAACACTGAAGCTTTCTTT. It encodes CASSQDLLGGNTEAFF.

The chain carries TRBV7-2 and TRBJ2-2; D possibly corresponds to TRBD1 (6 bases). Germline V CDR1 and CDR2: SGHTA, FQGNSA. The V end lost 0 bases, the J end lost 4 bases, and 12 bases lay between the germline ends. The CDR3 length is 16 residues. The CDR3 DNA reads TGTGCCAGCAGCTTAGCGAAAGGACAGCTCACCGGGGAGCTGTTTTTT. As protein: CASSLAKGQLTGELFF.

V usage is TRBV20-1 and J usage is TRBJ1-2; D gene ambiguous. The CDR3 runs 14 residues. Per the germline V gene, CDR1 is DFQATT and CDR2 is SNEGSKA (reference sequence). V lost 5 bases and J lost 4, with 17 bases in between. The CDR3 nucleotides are TGCAGTGCTCCCTCCCGGGTACAGAGCTATGGCTACACCTTC. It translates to CSAPSRVQSYGYTF.

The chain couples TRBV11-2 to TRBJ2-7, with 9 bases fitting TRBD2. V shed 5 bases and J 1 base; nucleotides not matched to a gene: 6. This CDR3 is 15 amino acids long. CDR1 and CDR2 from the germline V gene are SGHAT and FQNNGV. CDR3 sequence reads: CASSPLGLASYEQYF. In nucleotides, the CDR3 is TGTGCCAGCAGCCCTTTGGGACTAGCATCCTACGAGCAGTACTTC.

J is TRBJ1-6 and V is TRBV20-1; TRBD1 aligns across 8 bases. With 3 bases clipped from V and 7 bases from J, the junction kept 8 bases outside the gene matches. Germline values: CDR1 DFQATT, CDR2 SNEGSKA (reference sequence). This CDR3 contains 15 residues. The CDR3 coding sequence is TGCAGTGCTAGGGACCCGGGACAGGCCAATTCACCCCTCCACTTT. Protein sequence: CSARDPGQANSPLHF.

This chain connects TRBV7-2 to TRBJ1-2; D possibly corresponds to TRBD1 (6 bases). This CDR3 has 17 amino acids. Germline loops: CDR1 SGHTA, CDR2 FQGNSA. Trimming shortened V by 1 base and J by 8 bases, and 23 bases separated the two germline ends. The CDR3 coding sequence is TGTGCCAGCAGCTTAGATGTTGGAACAGGGAATACTATGGGCTACACCTTC. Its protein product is CASSLDVGTGNTMGYTF.

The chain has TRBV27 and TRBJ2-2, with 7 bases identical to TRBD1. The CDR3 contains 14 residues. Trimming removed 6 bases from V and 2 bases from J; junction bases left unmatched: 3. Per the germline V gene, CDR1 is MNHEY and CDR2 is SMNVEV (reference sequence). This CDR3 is CASSGQDNTGELFF. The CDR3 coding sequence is TGTGCCAGCAGCGGACAGGACAACACCGGGGAGCTGTTTTTT.